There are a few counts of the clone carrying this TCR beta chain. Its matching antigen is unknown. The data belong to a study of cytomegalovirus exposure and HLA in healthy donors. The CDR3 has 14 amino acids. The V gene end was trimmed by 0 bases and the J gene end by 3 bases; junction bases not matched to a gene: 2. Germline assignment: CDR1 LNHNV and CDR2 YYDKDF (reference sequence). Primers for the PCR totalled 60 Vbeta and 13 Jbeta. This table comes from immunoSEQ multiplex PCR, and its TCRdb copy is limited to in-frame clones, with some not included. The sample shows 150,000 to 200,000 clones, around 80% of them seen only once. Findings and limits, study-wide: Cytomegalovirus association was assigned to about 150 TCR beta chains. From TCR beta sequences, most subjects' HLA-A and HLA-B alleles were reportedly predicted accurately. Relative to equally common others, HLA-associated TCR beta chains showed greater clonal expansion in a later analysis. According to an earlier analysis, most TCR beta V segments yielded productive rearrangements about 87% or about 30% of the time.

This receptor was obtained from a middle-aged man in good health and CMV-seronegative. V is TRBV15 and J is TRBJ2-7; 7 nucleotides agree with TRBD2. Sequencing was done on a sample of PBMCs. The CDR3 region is CATSREGGSYEQYF. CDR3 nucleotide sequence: TGTGCCACCAGCAGAGAGGGCGGGAGCTACGAGCAGTACTTC.